A single sample gave rise to the 9 T cell receptor beta chains below, sequenced in a study of blood T cell repertoires in COVID-19. Generated by immunoSEQ multiplex PCR, the TCRdb table keeps only in-frame clones and is missing some. The repertoire has 130,000 or so clones, approximately 71% of them found once; the top ten carry 7.9%. The sample was peripheral blood. These receptors were obtained from a human donor in a cohort sampled during active COVID-19.

The CDR3 loop is CASSYSGEYEQYF. CDR3 DNA: TGTGCCAGCAGTTATAGCGGGGAGTACGAGCAGTACTTC. The chain is built from TRBV7-3 and TRBJ2-7; TRBD2 agrees at 8 bases. After removal of 6 bases from V and 4 bases from J, the junction contained 5 bases not matched to a gene. The germline CDR1 and CDR2 sequences are SGHTA and FQGTGA. This CDR3 contains 13 residues.

This clone was observed once. In nucleotides, the CDR3 is TGTGCCAGCAGTGATTCAGGGGGCCACGCTGGCTACACCTTC. Protein sequence: CASSDSGGHAGYTF. J is TRBJ1-2 and V is TRBV6-1, with 8 bases aligning to TRBD1. The ends lost 3 bases at V and 7 bases at J; junction bases unmatched: 7. Germline CDR1 is MNHNS and CDR2 is SASEGT. The CDR3 length is 14 residues.

J is TRBJ1-1 and V is TRBV7-8, with a possible D match to TRBD1 (6 bases). Germline assignment: CDR1 SGHVS and CDR2 FQNEAQ. The CDR3 spans 16 residues. V was pared by 6 bases and J by 0 bases, with 17 bases between. Here the CDR3 reads CASSRGGGLMNTEAFF. In DNA form, the CDR3 reads TGTGCCAGCAGTCGTGGGGGGGGGCTCATGAACACTGAAGCTTTCTTT.

This clone was picked up a small number of times. The chain has TRBV7-9 and TRBJ2-5, with 10 positions matching TRBD2. CDR3 length equals 16 residues. The J segment lost 2 bases and the V segment lost 5 bases, leaving 8 bases of the junction unmatched. Germline CDR1 is SEHNR and CDR2 is FQNEAQ (reference sequence). The DNA for the CDR3 is TGTGCCAGCAGCATACCGGGACTAGCGATGCAAGAGACCCAGTACTTC. It translates to CASSIPGLAMQETQYF.

The CDR3 DNA is TGTGCCTCGGCGGGACTACTTGACGAGCAGTACTTC. Translation gives CASAGLLDEQYF. The chain has TRBV30 and TRBJ2-7; TRBD2 aligns across 7 bases. V lost 7 bases, J lost 5 bases, and 8 bases stayed unmatched. The CDR3 length is 12 residues. The germline CDR1 and CDR2 sequences are GTSNPN and SVGIG (reference sequence). Combining the CDR3 with reference TRBV30 and TRBJ2-7 gives the whole variable domain SQTIHQWPATLVQPVGSPLSLECTVEGTSNPNLYWYRQAAGRGLQLLFYSVGIGQISSEVPQNLSASRPQDRQFILSSKKLLLSDSGFYLCASAGLLDEQYFGPGTRLTVT.

The V and J genes are TRBV6-6 and TRBJ1-5; D not certain. Germline-derived CDR1 and CDR2 are MNHNY and SVGAGI (reference sequence). This CDR3 comprises 17 residues. The germline V and J ends were trimmed by 5 bases and 3 bases, with 20 bases remaining between them. CDR3 region: CASSPPQEELFNQPQHF. The CDR3 bases are TGTGCCAGCAGTCCCCCACAAGAGGAGCTCTTCAATCAGCCCCAGCATTTT.

This clone was detected a few times. The chain couples TRBV15 to TRBJ1-1; D remains ambiguous. This CDR3 is built from 14 residues. CDR1 and CDR2 (germline): LNHNV, YYDKDF (reference sequence). V lost 5 bases to trimming and J lost 3 bases, with 13 bases between them. CDR3 in DNA: TGTGCCACCAGCGGTCCCGAGGGTGACACTGAAGCTTTCTTT. Amino acid sequence: CATSGPEGDTEAFF.

The chain links TRBV11-2 to TRBJ2-7; the match to TRBD1 covers 8 bases. The CDR3 spans 14 residues. Looked up from germline, CDR1 is SGHAT and CDR2 is FQNNGV. The junction had 7 bases not matched to a gene; V was cut back by 2 bases and J by 7 bases. The CDR3 DNA is TGTGCCAGCAGCTTACTCAGGGGGCGTCAAGAGCAGTACTTC. This translates into CASSLLRGRQEQYF.

V and J are TRBV5-5 and TRBJ1-1; TRBD1 might be the D (6 bases). Germline CDR1 and CDR2: SGHKS and YYEKEE (reference sequence). The CDR3 is made up of 13 amino acids. Trimming cost V 5 bases and J 4 bases, with 12 bases left between them. CDR3 nucleotide sequence: TGTGCCAGCAGTGGACACAGGGCCACTGAAGCTTTCTTT. Residues: CASSGHRATEAFF.